This T cell receptor beta chain derives from a study of blood T cells in healthy people across ages. A second PCR of roughly 6 to 12 cycles used a sample-barcoded 5' primer and a J-beta primer mix. TCRdb called the 5' RACE reads again in MiXCR, with one record for every CDR3 protein. This sample has 870,000 or so distinct CDR3 sequences, with more than 25% found just once. The table lists this clonotype with many counts. CDR1 SGHRS and CDR2 YFSETQ come from the germline V gene. With 4 bases removed from V and 6 bases from J, the gap between germline ends came to 10 bases. CDR3 length equals 13 residues.

The sequenced sample was blood. This chain joins TRBV5-1 and TRBJ2-2; D call uncertain. The clonotype originates from an elderly woman in good health. This chain's CDR3 is CASSMGQPGELFF. CDR3 bases: TGCGCCAGCAGCATGGGTCAGCCCGGGGAGCTGTTTTTT.